This T cell receptor (beta chain) was observed in a study of shared clonotypes between healthy human individuals. Sequencing used immunoSEQ multiplex PCR; TCRdb keeps in-frame clones, though not all of them. The sample contains just over 2,000,000 clones, 85% to 95% of which appear only once. The TCR originated in a man aged 18 to 30 in good health. The source material was naive CD4+ T cells sorted from blood. Subset indicated: CD45RA+ positively selected.

DNA of the CDR3: TGTGCCAGCAGCTTAGGGCAGGGAGGGGTTCGAGGGACTGAAGCTTTCTTT. This translates into CASSLGQGGVRGTEAFF. The V and J genes are TRBV7-9 and TRBJ1-1, with D possibly being TRBD1 (5 bases). Germline assignment: CDR1 SEHNR and CDR2 FQNEAQ (reference sequence). The V and J ends lost 1 base and 5 bases respectively, with 20 bases between them. This CDR3 has 17 amino acids.